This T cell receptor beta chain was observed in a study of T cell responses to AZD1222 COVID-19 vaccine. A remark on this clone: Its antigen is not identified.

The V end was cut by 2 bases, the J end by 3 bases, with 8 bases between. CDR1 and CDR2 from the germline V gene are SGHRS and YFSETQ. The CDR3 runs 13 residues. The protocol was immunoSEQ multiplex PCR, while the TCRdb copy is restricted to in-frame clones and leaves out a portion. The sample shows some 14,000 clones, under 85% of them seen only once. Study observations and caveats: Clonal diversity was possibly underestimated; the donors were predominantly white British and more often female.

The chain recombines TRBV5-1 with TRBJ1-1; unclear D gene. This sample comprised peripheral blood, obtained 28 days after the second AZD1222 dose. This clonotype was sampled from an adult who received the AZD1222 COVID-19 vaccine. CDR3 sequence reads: CASSLVGDTEAFF. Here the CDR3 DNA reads TGCGCCAGCAGCTTAGTAGGTGACACTGAAGCTTTCTTT. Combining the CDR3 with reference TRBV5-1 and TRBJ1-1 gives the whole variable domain KAGVTQTPRYLIKTRGQQVTLSCSPISGHRSVSWYQQTPGQGLQFLFEYFSETQRNKGNFPGRFSGRQFSNSRSEMNVSTLELGDSALYLCASSLVGDTEAFFGQGTRLTVV.